This T cell receptor (beta chain) was obtained from a study of high-grade serous ovarian cancer treatment subgroups (dated by TCRdb to about 2021). Turning to the overall study: Sequencing yielded a mean of around 14,000 reads and some 7,500 unique TCR beta rearrangements per sample. TCR beta repertoires were profiled in patients with high-grade serous ovarian cancer who were grouped, under a laparoscopic triage algorithm, by complete gross resection or by neoadjuvant chemotherapy response. A cohort of about 30 patients was included: roughly 10 with no residual disease after primary surgery (R0), roughly 10 who were excellent NACT responders, and roughly 10 who were poor NACT responders. One primary tumor sample and two metastatic tumor samples were collected from each patient, for a total of some 88 samples.

For this clone: The antigen it binds to is not known. No quality values exist for individual bases; no much larger clone is one base distant.

The investigation overall reported the following: TCR clonal relatedness correlated positively with neoantigen level and, by trend, with copy number variation and mutation load from whole-genome sequencing. Repertoire similarity between tumors of the same patient ranged about 0.095 to 0.79, whereas almost no similarity was seen between different patients. Spatial information was not captured by bulk tumor TCR sequencing, so insight into HGSC tumor complexity and diversity was limited. The TCR repertoire analyses centered on CDR3, leaving CDR1 and CDR2 unanalyzed.

The roughly 89 tumor samples underwent high-throughput TCR profiling with ImmunoSEQ. The paper's data handling went like this. The repertoire diversity metrics included richness (unique productive sequences), clonality, evenness and relatedness, and the Bhattacharyya coefficient was used to measure similarity between samples. A sensitivity analysis that removed TCRs with fewer than two reads produced consistent conclusions. Held by TCRdb, this immuneACCESS table contains in-frame sequences only and omits some clones. Under half of the omission traces to an unresolved V gene where checked; the cause of the rest is unknown. V, J and clone size are taken as reported in that table, and D and trimming were inferred from the DNA itself. The sample profile shows some 3,100 clones; 70% to 80% of them were found once. Approximately 28% of the sample is in the top ten clones. Tumor samples were obtained before definitive surgery or chemotherapy. Genomic DNA was extracted by the MD Anderson Biospecimen Extraction Resource, and TCR sequencing was done by the MD Anderson Cancer Genomics Laboratory.

Taken from cysteine to phenylalanine, the CDR3 has 14 residues. Solely the CDR3 DNA is kept, with 42 bases framed from the first base. The germline V gene gives CDR1 as MNHNS and CDR2 as SASEGT. V has 5 bases trimmed and J has 6 bases trimmed; junction bases matching no gene number 7. Sequencing was carried out using tumor tissue. The sequence derives from a human donor with high-grade serous ovarian cancer. The chain joins TRBV6-1 to TRBJ1-2, and TRBD1 aligns with 9 junction nucleotides. The DNA is as follows: TGTGCCAGCAGTCGACAGGGGGGAAAGAATGGCTACACCTTC. Translated, this is CASSRQGGKNGYTF.